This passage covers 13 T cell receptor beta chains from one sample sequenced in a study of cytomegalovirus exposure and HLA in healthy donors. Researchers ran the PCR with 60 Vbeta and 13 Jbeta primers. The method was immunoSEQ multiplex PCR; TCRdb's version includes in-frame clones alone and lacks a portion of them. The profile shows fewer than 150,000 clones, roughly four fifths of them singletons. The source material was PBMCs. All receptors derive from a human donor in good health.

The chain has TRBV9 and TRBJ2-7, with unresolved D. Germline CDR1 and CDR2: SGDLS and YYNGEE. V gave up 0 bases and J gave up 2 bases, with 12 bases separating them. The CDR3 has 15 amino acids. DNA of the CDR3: TGTGCCAGCAGCGTAGGGTCTTCAGTCACCTACGAGCAGTACTTC. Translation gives CASSVGSSVTYEQYF.

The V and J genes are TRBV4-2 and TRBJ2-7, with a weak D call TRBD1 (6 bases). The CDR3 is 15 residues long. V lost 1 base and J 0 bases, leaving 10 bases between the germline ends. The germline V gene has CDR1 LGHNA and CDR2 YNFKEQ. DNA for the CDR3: TGTGCCAGCAGCCAAGCCCAGGGGAGCTCCTACGAGCAGTACTTC. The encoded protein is CASSQAQGSSYEQYF.

Here the CDR3 reads CASSVEGVNTEAFF. In DNA, the CDR3 is TGTGCCAGCAGCGTAGAAGGGGTGAACACTGAAGCTTTCTTT. The V and J genes are TRBV9 and TRBJ1-1, with D possibly TRBD1 on 5 matching bases. The germline gives CDR1 SGDLS, CDR2 YYNGEE. Trimming took off 0 bases at V and 0 bases at J, with 6 bases between the two ends. There are 14 residues in the CDR3. The full variable domain, in which reference TRBV9 and TRBJ1-1 provide the parts outside the CDR3, is DSGVTQTPKHLITATGQRVTLRCSPRSGDLSVYWYQQSLDQGLQFLIQYYNGEERAKGNILERFSAQQFPDLHSELNLSSLELGDSALYFCASSVEGVNTEAFFGQGTRLTVV.

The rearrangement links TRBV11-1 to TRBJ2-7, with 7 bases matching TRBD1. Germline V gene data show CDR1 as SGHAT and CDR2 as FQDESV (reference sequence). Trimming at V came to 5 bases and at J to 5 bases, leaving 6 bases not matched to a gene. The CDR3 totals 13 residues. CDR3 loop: CASSIQGFDEQYF. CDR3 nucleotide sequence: TGTGCCAGCAGCATACAGGGGTTCGACGAGCAGTACTTC.

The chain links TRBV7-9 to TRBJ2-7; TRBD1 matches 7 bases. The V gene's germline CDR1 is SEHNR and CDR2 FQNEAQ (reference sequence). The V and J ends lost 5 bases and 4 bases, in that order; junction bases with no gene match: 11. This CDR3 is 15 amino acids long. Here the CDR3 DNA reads TGTGCCAGCAGCCCTACACTCGGGACAGATTACGAGCAGTACTTC. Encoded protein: CASSPTLGTDYEQYF.

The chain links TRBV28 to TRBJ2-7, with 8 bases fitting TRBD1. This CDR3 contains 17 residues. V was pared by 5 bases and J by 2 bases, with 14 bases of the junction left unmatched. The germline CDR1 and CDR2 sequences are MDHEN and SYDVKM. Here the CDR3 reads CASSDFIGRGPPYEQYF. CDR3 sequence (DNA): TGTGCCAGCAGTGACTTTATTGGCAGGGGGCCCCCCTACGAGCAGTACTTC. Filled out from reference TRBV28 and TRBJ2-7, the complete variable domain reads DVKVTQSSRYLVKRTGEKVFLECVQDMDHENMFWYRQDPGLGLRLIYFSYDVKMKEKGDIPEGYSVSREKKERFSLILESASTNQTSMYLCASSDFIGRGPPYEQYFGPGTRLTVT.

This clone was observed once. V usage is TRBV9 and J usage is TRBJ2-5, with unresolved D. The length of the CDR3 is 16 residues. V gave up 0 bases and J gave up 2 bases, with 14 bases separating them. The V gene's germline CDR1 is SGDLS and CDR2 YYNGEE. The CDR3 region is CASSVGPRVSQETQYF. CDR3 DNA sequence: TGTGCCAGCAGCGTAGGACCCCGGGTATCTCAAGAGACCCAGTACTTC.

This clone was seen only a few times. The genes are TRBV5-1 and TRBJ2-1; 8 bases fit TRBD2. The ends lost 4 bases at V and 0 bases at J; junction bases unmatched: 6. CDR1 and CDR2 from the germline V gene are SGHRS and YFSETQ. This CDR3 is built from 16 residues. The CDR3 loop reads CASSPERESSYNEQFF. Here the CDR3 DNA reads TGCGCCAGCAGCCCGGAGCGGGAGAGCTCCTACAATGAGCAGTTCTTC.

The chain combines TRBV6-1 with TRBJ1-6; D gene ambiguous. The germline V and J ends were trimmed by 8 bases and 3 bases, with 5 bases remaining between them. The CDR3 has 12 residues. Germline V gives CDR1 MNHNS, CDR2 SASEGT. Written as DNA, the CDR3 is TGTGCCAGCCGTAGCTATAATTCACCCCTCCACTTT. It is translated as CASRSYNSPLHF.

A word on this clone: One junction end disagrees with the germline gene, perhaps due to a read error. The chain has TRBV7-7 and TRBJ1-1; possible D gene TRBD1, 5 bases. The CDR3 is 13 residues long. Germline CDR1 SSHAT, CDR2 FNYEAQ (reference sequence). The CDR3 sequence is CASSEDINTEAFF. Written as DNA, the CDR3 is TGTGCTAGCAGCGAGGACATAAACACTGAAGCTTTCTTT.

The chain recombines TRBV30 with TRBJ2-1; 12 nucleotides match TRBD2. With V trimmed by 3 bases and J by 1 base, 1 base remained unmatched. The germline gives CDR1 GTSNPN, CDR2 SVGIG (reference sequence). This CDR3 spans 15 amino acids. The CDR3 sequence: CAWRTSGRSYNEQFF. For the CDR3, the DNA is TGTGCCTGGAGGACTAGCGGGAGATCCTACAATGAGCAGTTCTTC.

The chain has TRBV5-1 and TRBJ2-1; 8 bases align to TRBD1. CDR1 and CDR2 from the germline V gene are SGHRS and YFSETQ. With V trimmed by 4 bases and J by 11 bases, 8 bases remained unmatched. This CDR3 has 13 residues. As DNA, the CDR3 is TGCGCCAGCAGCCTGGCGGCAGGGGGCCAGCAGTTCTTC. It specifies CASSLAAGGQQFF.

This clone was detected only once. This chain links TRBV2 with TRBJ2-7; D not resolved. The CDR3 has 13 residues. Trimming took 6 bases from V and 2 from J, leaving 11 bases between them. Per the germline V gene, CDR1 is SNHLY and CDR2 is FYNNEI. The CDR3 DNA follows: TGTGCCAGCAGGAACGACAATCCCTACGAGCAGTACTTC. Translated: CASRNDNPYEQYF.